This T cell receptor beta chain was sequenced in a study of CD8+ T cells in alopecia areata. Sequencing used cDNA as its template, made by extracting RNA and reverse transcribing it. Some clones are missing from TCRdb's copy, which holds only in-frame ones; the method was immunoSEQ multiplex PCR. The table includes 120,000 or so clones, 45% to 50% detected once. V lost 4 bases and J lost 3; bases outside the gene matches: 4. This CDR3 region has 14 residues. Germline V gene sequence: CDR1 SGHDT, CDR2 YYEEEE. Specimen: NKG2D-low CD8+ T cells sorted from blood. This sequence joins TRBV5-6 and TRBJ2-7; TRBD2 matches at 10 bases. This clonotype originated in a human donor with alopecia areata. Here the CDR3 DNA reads TGTGCCAGCAGCGGAAGCGGGAGGGTCTACGAGCAGTACTTC. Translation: CASSGSGRVYEQYF. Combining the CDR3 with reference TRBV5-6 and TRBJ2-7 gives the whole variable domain DAGVTQSPTHLIKTRGQQVTLRCSPKSGHDTVSWYQQALGQGPQFIFQYYEEEERQRGNFPDRFSGHQFPNYSSELNVNALLLGDSALYLCASSGSGRVYEQYFGPGTRLTVT.